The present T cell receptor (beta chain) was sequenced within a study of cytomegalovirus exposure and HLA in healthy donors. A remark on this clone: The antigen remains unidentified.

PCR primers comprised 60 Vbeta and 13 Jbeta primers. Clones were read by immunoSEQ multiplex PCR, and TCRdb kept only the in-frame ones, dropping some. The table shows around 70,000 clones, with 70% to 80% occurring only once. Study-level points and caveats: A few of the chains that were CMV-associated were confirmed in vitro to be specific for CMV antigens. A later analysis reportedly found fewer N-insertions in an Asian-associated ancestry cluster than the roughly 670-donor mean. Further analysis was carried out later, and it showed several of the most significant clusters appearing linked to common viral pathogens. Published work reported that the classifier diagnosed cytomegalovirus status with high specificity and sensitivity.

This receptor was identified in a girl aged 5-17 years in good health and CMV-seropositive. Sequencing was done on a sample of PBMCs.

This CDR3 is CASSLRVTEAFF. In nucleotides, the CDR3 is TGTGCCAGCAGTTTACGGGTCACTGAAGCTTTCTTT. V usage is TRBV28 and J usage is TRBJ1-1; D is undetermined. Trimming stripped 2 bases from V and 4 bases from J, with 5 bases between. The germline gives CDR1 MDHEN, CDR2 SYDVKM. This CDR3 contains 12 residues.